This T cell receptor (beta chain) was recovered during a study of shared clonotypes between healthy human individuals. With V trimmed by 6 bases and J by 4 bases, 1 base remained unmatched. CDR1 and CDR2 from the germline V gene are SQVTM and ANQGSEA. This CDR3 has 13 amino acids. Naive CD8 populations comprised CD45RO-negative cells positively selected for CCR7, excluding terminally differentiated effector memory CD45RA+ cells. This clone was seen once. TCRdb keeps only in-frame clones here, not all; method: immunoSEQ multiplex PCR. The data show hundreds of thousands of clones, roughly 95% seen once.

Sequencing used naive CD8+ T cells sorted from blood. The TCR originated in a woman in her twenties or thirties in good health. This chain joins TRBV29-1 and TRBJ2-2, with 11 nucleotides matching TRBD1. CDR3 in amino acids: CSVGTGGTGELFF. DNA for the CDR3: TGCAGCGTGGGGACAGGGGGCACCGGGGAGCTGTTTTTT.